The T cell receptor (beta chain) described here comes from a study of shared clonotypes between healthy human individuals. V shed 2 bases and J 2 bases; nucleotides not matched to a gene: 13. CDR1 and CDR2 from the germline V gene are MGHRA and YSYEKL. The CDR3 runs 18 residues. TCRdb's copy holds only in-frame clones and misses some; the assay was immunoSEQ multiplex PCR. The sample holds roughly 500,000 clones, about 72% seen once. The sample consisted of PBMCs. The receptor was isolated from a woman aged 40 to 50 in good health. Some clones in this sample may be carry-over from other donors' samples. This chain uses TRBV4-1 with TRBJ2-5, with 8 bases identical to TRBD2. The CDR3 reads CASSQSPSPTSGQETQYF. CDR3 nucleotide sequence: TGCGCCAGCAGCCAATCACCCTCCCCCACTAGCGGACAAGAGACCCAGTACTTC.